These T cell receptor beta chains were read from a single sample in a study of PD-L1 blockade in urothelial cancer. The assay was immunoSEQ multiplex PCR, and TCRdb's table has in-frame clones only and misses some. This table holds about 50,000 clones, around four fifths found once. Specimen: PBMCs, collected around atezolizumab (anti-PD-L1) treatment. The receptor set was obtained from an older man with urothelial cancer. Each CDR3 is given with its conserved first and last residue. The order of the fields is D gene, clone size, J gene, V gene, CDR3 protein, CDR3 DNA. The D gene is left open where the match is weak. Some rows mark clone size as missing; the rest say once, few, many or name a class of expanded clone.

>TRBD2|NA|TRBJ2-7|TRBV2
CASNPGLADEQYF
TGTGCCAGCAATCCGGGACTAGCAGACGAGCAGTACTTC
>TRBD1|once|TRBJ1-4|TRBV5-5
CASSPGTGNEKLFF
TGTGCCAGCAGCCCCGGGACAGGGAATGAAAAACTGTTTTTT
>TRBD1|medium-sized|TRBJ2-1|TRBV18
CASSPTGFYNEQFF
TGTGCCAGCTCACCGACAGGGTTCTACAATGAGCAGTTCTTC
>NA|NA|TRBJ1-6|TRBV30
CAASGVGNSPLHF
TGTGCCGCTTCAGGGGTAGGTAATTCACCCCTCCACTTT
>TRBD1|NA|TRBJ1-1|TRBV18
CASSPTGQGDEAFF
TGTGCCAGCTCACCGACAGGACAGGGGGATGAAGCTTTCTTT
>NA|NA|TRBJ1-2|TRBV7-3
CASSPSPRYYGYTF
TGTGCCAGCAGCCCCTCCCCGCGATACTATGGCTACACCTTC
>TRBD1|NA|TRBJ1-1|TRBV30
CAWRSREGARGTEAFF
TGTGCCTGGAGGTCGCGAGAGGGGGCGCGTGGGACTGAAGCTTTCTTT
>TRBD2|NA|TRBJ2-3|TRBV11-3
CASSILATDTQYF
TGTGCCAGCAGCATACTAGCGACAGATACGCAGTATTTT
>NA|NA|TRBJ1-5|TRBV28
CASNLGGTPSYQPQHF
TGTGCCAGCAACCTGGGTGGGACACCTTCCTATCAGCCCCAGCATTTT
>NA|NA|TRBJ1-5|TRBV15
CATSRDYLEGNQPQHF
TGTGCCACCAGCAGAGATTACCTTGAGGGAAATCAGCCCCAGCATTTT
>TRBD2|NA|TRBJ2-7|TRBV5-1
CASSSGLAGGRMTYEQYF
TGCGCCAGCAGCTCGGGACTAGCGGGAGGAAGGATGACCTACGAGCAGTACTTC
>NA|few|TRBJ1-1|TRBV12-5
CASGLVIGGGNTEAFF
TGTGCTAGTGGTTTGGTTATTGGGGGGGGGAACACTGAAGCTTTCTTT
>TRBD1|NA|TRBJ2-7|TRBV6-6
CASSSPDRGVREQYF
TGTGCCAGCAGTTCCCCCGACAGGGGAGTTCGCGAGCAGTACTTC
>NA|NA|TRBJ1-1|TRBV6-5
CASSYSGQGNTEAFF
TGTGCCAGCAGTTACTCCGGCCAGGGGAACACTGAAGCTTTCTTT
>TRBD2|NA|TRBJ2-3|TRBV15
CATSRANTGLAGSDTQYF
TGTGCCACCAGCAGAGCCAACACGGGACTAGCGGGATCGGATACGCAGTATTTT
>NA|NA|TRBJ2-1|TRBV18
CASSPLITANEQFF
TGTGCCAGCTCACCATTGATAACAGCTAATGAGCAGTTCTTC
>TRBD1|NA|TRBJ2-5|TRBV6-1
CASRWDRETQYF
TGTGCCAGCAGGTGGGACAGAGAGACCCAGTACTTC
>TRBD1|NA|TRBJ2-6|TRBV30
CAWKRQGVSGANVLTF
TGTGCCTGGAAGAGACAGGGGGTCTCTGGGGCCAACGTCCTGACTTTC
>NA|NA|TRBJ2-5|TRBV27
CASSPRPTGFQETQYF
TGTGCCAGCAGTCCGAGACCCACAGGGTTCCAAGAGACCCAGTACTTC
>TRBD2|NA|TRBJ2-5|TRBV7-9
CASSLAPFDQRGKETQYF
TGTGCCAGCAGCTTAGCACCGTTCGACCAGCGGGGAAAAGAGACCCAGTACTTC
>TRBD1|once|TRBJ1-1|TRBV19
CASRHRGGLEAFF
TGTGCCAGTAGGCACAGGGGCGGGCTGGAGGCTTTCTTT
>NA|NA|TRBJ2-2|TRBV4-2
CASSQEGGLARRAGELFF
TGTGCCAGCAGCCAAGAAGGGGGCCTTGCGAGGAGGGCCGGGGAGCTGTTTTTT
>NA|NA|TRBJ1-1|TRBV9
CASSISGENTEAFF
TGTGCCAGCAGCATTTCGGGGGAGAACACTGAAGCTTTCTTT
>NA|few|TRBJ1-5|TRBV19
CASSIQYQPQHF
TGTGCCAGTAGTATACAGTATCAGCCCCAGCATTTT
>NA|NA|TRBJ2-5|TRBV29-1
CSVEDPSGNQETQYF
TGCAGCGTTGAAGACCCCAGCGGAAACCAAGAGACCCAGTACTTC
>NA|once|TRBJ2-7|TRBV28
CASSSWREQYF
TGTGCCAGCTCATCCTGGAGAGAGCAGTACTTC
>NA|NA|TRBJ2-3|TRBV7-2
CASSNYGDTQYF
TGTGCCAGCAGCAACTATGGAGATACGCAGTATTTT
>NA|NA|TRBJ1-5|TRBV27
CASSPRDTYSNQPQHF
TGTGCCAGCAGTCCCCGGGACACATATAGCAATCAGCCCCAGCATTTT
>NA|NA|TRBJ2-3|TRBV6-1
CASMADTATDTQYF
TGTGCCAGCATGGCGGACACCGCGACTGATACGCAGTATTTT
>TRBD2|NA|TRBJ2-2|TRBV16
CASTGTSADTGELFF
TGTGCCAGCACCGGGACTAGCGCCGACACCGGGGAGCTGTTTTTT
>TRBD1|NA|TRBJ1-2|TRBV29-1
CSVGRQGGLGYTF
TGCAGCGTTGGTCGACAGGGCGGGCTTGGCTACACCTTC
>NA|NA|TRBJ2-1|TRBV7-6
CASSPGGSYNEQFF
TGTGCCAGCAGCCCCGGGGGTTCCTACAATGAGCAGTTCTTC
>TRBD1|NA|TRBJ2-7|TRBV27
CASSLYGQGRSYEQYF
TGTGCCAGCAGTTTATACGGACAGGGACGGTCCTACGAGCAGTACTTC
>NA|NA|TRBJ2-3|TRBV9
CASSVGHGDTQYF
TGTGCCAGCAGCGTAGGTCACGGGGATACGCAGTATTTT
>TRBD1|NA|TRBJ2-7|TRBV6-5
CASSRQGTYEQYF
TGTGCCAGCAGCCGACAGGGGACCTACGAGCAGTACTTC
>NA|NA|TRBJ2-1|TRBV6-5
CASLGQAGDEQFF
TGTGCCAGCCTGGGCCAAGCTGGCGATGAGCAGTTCTTC
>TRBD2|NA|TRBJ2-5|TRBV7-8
CASRSRSGGQETQYF
TGTGCCAGCAGATCGCGGAGCGGGGGCCAAGAGACCCAGTACTTC
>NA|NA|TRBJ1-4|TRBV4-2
CASSQVTGRNEKLFF
TGTGCCAGCAGCCAAGTCACAGGGCGGAATGAAAAACTGTTTTTT
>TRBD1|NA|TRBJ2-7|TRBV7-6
CASSLGGDRAYEQYF
TGTGCCAGCAGCTTAGGGGGGGACAGGGCCTACGAGCAGTACTTC
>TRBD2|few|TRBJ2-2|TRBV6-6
CASRPRAGGGEGELFF
TGTGCCAGCAGGCCTAGGGCGGGGGGGGGCGAGGGGGAGCTGTTTTTT
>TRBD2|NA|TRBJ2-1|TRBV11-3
CASSLRREGHNEQFF
TGTGCCAGCAGCTTACGGCGGGAGGGTCACAATGAGCAGTTCTTC
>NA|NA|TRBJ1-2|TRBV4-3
CASSPGRGLNYGYTF
TGCGCCAGCAGCCCTGGAAGGGGATTGAACTATGGCTACACCTTC
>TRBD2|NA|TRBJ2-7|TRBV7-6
CASSLSRTSGNSFGYEQYF
TGTGCCAGCAGCTTAAGCCGGACTAGCGGGAACTCTTTTGGTTACGAGCAGTACTTC
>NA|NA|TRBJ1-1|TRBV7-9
CASSLGKGGSTEAFF
TGTGCCAGCAGCTTGGGAAAGGGGGGGAGCACTGAAGCTTTCTTT
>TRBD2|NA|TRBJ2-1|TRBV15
CATSSSPGLAGGSSYNEQFF
TGTGCCACCAGCAGTTCCCCGGGACTAGCGGGGGGGAGCTCCTACAATGAGCAGTTCTTC
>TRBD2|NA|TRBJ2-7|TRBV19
CASSMELAAPYEQYF
TGTGCCAGTAGTATGGAACTAGCGGCACCTTACGAGCAGTACTTC
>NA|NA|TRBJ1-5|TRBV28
CASSLQGNQPQHF
TGTGCCAGCAGTTTACAGGGGAATCAGCCCCAGCATTTT
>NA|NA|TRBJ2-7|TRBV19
CASSIRGLDEQYF
TGTGCCAGTAGTATTAGAGGGTTAGACGAGCAGTACTTC
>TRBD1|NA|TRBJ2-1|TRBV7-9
CASSSGQDRNEQFF
TGTGCCAGCAGCTCAGGACAGGATAGGAATGAGCAGTTCTTC
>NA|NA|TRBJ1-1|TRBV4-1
CASSQESNTEAFF
TGCGCCAGCAGCCAAGAAAGCAACACTGAAGCTTTCTTT
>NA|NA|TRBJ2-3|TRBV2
CASSGGAHTDTQYF
TGTGCCAGCAGTGGCGGGGCCCACACCGATACGCAGTATTTT
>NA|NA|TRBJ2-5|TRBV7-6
CASSLAMSVETQYF
TGTGCCAGCAGCTTGGCAATGTCCGTGGAGACCCAGTACTTC
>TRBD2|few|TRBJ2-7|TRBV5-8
CASSLGTSGRAREQYF
TGTGCCAGCAGCCTCGGGACTAGCGGGAGGGCCCGCGAGCAGTACTTC
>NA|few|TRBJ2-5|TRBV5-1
CASSPDGSGGTQYF
TGCGCCAGCAGCCCCGACGGTTCCGGGGGGACCCAGTACTTC
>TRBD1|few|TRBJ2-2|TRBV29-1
CSVYGTGNTGELFF
TGCAGCGTTTACGGGACAGGGAACACCGGGGAGCTGTTTTTT
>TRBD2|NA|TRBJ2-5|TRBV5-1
CASTSGAPQETQYF
TGCGCCAGCACAAGCGGGGCGCCACAAGAGACCCAGTACTTC
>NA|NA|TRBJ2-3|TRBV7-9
CASSPTGDTQYF
TGTGCCAGCAGCCCGACGGGGGATACGCAGTATTTT
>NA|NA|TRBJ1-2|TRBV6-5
CASSVRGWGYTF
TGTGCCAGCAGCGTCAGGGGTTGGGGCTACACCTTC
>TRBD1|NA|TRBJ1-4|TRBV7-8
CASSLNRGAREKLFF
TGTGCCAGCAGCTTAAACAGGGGGGCAAGGGAAAAACTGTTTTTT
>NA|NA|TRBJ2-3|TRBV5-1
CASSLFQVRENTQYF
TGCGCCAGCAGCTTGTTTCAGGTTCGAGAGAATACGCAGTATTTT